This T cell receptor (beta chain) derives from a study of T cells in tumors after PD-1 blockade. Study-wide background: Treatment was either pembrolizumab 200 mg every 3 weeks or cemiplimab 350 mg every 2 weeks.

Clones were sequenced by immunoSEQ multiplex PCR, and TCRdb holds only the in-frame ones, with some missing. The data contain 34,000 or so clones, approximately 70% of them singletons. The CDR3 has 14 amino acids. V trimming: 8 bases; J trimming: 4 bases; junction bases outside the gene matches: 10. CDR1 is MDHEN, CDR2 SYDVKM, per germline. Note on this clone: Its target is not known.

Study-level points and caveats: Roughly 40% of tumor TCR clonotypes were also found in blood.

This receptor was obtained from a human donor with basal cell carcinoma. Sample: PBMCs, taken after anti-PD-1 treatment. This sequence joins TRBV28 and TRBJ1-2; TRBD1 agrees at 7 bases. The CDR3 region is CASGSGQRFYGYTF. The CDR3 region has the DNA TGTGCCAGCGGATCGGGACAGAGATTCTATGGCTACACCTTC.